This TCR beta chain came from a study of blood T cell repertoires in COVID-19. Study overall: Donors in the United States, Italy and Spain gave samples during acute or convalescent COVID-19. T cells, B-cell-depleted T cells, or PBMCs provided the cDNA or gDNA that served as material.

Methods used by the authors: Counts of nucleated cells, estimated from reference gene primer amplification, were obtained. Generated by immunoSEQ multiplex PCR, the TCRdb table keeps only in-frame clones and is missing some. D and trimming were read from the DNA, whereas the V and J calls and clone size are those reported in that table. The sample shows about 490,000 clones, over 75% of them seen only once. Germline lookup yields CDR1 MDHEN and CDR2 SYDVKM. The CDR3 is made up of 15 amino acids. V lost 3 bases to trimming and J lost 2 bases, with 11 bases between them. Sequencing was carried out using peripheral blood. J is TRBJ1-5 and V is TRBV28; D is ambiguous. The sequence was obtained from a human donor in a cohort sampled during active COVID-19. CDR3 protein: CASSLGGVGNQPQHF. DNA of the CDR3: TGTGCCAGCAGTTTGGGAGGAGTTGGCAATCAGCCCCAGCATTTT.